The 11 T cell receptor beta chains presented below share a single source sample, sequenced in a study of blood T cell repertoires in COVID-19. Clones were read by immunoSEQ multiplex PCR, and TCRdb kept only the in-frame ones, dropping some. The sample has roughly 250,000 clones, around 89% seen once; the top ten hold more than 0.95%. The sequenced material came from PBMCs or T cells enriched from blood (not recorded which). These receptors were taken from a woman in her forties with acute COVID-19.

The gene calls are TRBV7-9 and TRBJ2-3; D perhaps matches TRBD2 (5 bases). Between the trimmed V and J ends, which lost 0 bases and 6 bases, there was a span of 7 bases. Germline V gene lookup returns CDR1 SEHNR and CDR2 FQNEAQ (reference sequence). The CDR3 runs 13 residues. The CDR3 is CASSLASVDTQYF. CDR3 coding DNA: TGTGCCAGCAGCTTAGCTAGCGTGGATACGCAGTATTTT.

This clone was seen once. The V gene is TRBV6-2 or TRBV6-3, the J gene TRBJ2-7; 7 nucleotides agree with TRBD1. The CDR3 has 16 residues. From germline, CDR1 is MNHEY and CDR2 SVGEGT. V gave up 1 base and J gave up 3 bases; unmatched junction bases: 9. Here the CDR3 reads CASSYLLTGANYEQYV. As DNA, the CDR3 is TGTGCCAGCAGTTACTTACTTACAGGGGCGAACTACGAGCAGTACGTC.

This chain uses TRBV9 with TRBJ1-4; TRBD1 agrees at 8 bases. The germline gives CDR1 SGDLS, CDR2 YYNGEE. The CDR3 has 16 residues. V lost 3 bases to trimming and J lost 0 bases; unmatched junction nucleotides: 4. This CDR3 is CASSGDRSATNEKLFF. The CDR3 region has the DNA TGTGCCAGCAGCGGGGACAGGTCTGCAACTAATGAAAAACTGTTTTTT.

This clone was detected only once. The same CDR3 arises from other DNA sequences in this sample as well. The V and J genes are TRBV6-5 and TRBJ1-2, with 7 bases fitting TRBD1. From germline, CDR1 is MNHEY and CDR2 SVGAGI. The J segment lost 4 bases and the V segment lost 5 bases, leaving 4 bases of the junction unmatched. This CDR3 region has 13 residues. CDR3 in DNA: TGTGCCAGCAGTCGACAGGGTTTCTATGGCTACACCTTC. Its translation: CASSRQGFYGYTF.

V and J are TRBV6-5 and TRBJ1-3; TRBD1 agrees at 7 bases. V shed 0 bases and J 4 bases; nucleotides not matched to a gene: 3. This CDR3 contains 15 residues. CDR1 MNHEY and CDR2 SVGAGI come from the germline V gene. This CDR3 reads CASSYSDRLGNTIYF. The CDR3 DNA reads TGTGCCAGCAGTTACTCGGACAGGCTAGGAAACACCATATATTTT.

The chain links TRBV13 to TRBJ1-1, with D uncertain. CDR1 and CDR2 from the germline V gene are PRHDT and FYEKMQ (reference sequence). The CDR3 is 15 residues long. With 4 bases removed from V and 0 bases from J, the gap between germline ends came to 12 bases. CDR3 residues: CASSSSYRMNTEAFF. The CDR3 nucleotides read TGTGCCAGCAGCTCATCTTACAGAATGAACACTGAAGCTTTCTTT.

This chain connects TRBV9 to TRBJ1-1; D gene uncertain. V lost 4 bases, J lost 1 base, and 5 bases lay in between. This CDR3 is built from 12 residues. CDR1 is SGDLS and CDR2 is YYNGEE in the germline V gene. The CDR3, as DNA: TGTGCCAGCAGCCGAGGGAACACTGAAGCTTTCTTT. Its protein is CASSRGNTEAFF.

The chain links TRBV7-9 to TRBJ1-1; D not resolved. The CDR3 spans 12 residues. CDR1 is SEHNR, CDR2 FQNEAQ, per germline (reference sequence). V shed 5 bases and J shed 6 bases, with 10 bases lying between them. CDR3 nucleotide sequence: TGTGCCAGCAGCCGACCGGGTTCTGAAGCTTTCTTT. As protein: CASSRPGSEAFF.

The CDR3, as DNA: TGTGCCAGCAGCTTAGCTAGTCGCAGGGGTAATTCACCCCTCCACTTT. Translating it yields CASSLASRRGNSPLHF. The rearrangement uses TRBV7-8 and TRBJ1-6; a possible D gene is TRBD1 (6 bases). This CDR3 is 16 amino acids long. The germline CDR1 and CDR2 sequences are SGHVS and FQNEAQ. V gave up 0 bases and J gave up 6 bases, with 12 bases separating them.

V gene TRBV18 combines with J gene TRBJ1-1, with a tentative D call TRBD1 (5 bases). CDR1 and CDR2 (germline): KGHSH, LQKENI. The CDR3 is made up of 14 amino acids. V lost 3 bases, J lost 1 base, and 9 bases lay in between. CDR3 residues: CASSPPGSNTEAFF. CDR3 coding DNA: TGTGCCAGCTCACCCCCAGGGTCGAACACTGAAGCTTTCTTT.

Comment on this clone: At one end the junction does not follow the germline gene, possibly because of a read error. V is TRBV7-7 and J is TRBJ2-1, with 10 bases fitting TRBD2. This CDR3 spans 15 amino acids. Germline V gene sequence: CDR1 SSHAT, CDR2 FNYEAQ (reference sequence). CDR3 in DNA: TGTGCTAGCAGCCCAGCGGGAGGGCCGAACAATGAGCAGTTCTTC. The encoded protein is CASSPAGGPNNEQFF.